The rows below give T cell receptor beta chains drawn from one sample of a study of cytomegalovirus exposure and HLA in healthy donors. The method was immunoSEQ multiplex PCR; TCRdb's version includes in-frame clones alone and lacks a portion of them. Of 150,000 to 200,000 clones listed, approximately 80% were seen once; the top ten hold approximately 3.7%. Specimen: PBMCs. These receptors were obtained from a man aged 25-45 years in good health and CMV-seropositive. CDR3s include the opening cysteine and the closing phenylalanine or tryptophan. Each record gives: CDR3 length, V gene, J gene, D gene, clone size, CDR3 DNA, CDR3 protein. A D gene is named only where the DNA matches it firmly. Size is omitted from some rows. Given values are once, few, many or a class for expanded clones.

14	TRBV6-5	TRBJ2-7	-	few	TGTGCCAGCAGGGATCAGGACACCTCCTACGAGCAGTACTTC	CASRDQDTSYEQYF
14	TRBV7-9	TRBJ2-7	-	-	TGTGCCAGCAGCTTGGAACAGGGCTTTGACGAGCAGTACTTC	CASSLEQGFDEQYF
14	TRBV25-1	TRBJ2-1	-	few	TGTGCCAGCAGTGATGGCAGCTCCTACAATGAGCAGTTCTTC	CASSDGSSYNEQFF
14	TRBV15	TRBJ1-4	-	-	TGTGCCACCAGCGATACGTCAGGGGAGGGAAAACTGTTTTTT	CATSDTSGEGKLFF
13	TRBV2	TRBJ1-5	TRBD1	-	TGTGCCAGCATAGGGACAGGGGATCAGCCCCAGCATTTT	CASIGTGDQPQHF
15	TRBV19	TRBJ2-1	TRBD1	-	TGTGCCAGTAGTCCCCGGACAGGGGGCGGCGATGAGCAGTTCTTC	CASSPRTGGGDEQFF
15	TRBV19	TRBJ1-2	TRBD1	-	TGTGCCAGTAGTATAAACTCGGACAGGGGGATAGGCTACACCTTC	CASSINSDRGIGYTF
12	TRBV29-1	TRBJ2-5	-	-	TGCAGCGTTGAAGGCAGGGAAGAGACCCAGTACTTC	CSVEGREETQYF
14	TRBV2	TRBJ1-2	TRBD1	-	TGTGCCAGCAGTGAAGTCGGGACAGGGTATGGCTACACCTTC	CASSEVGTGYGYTF
14	TRBV7-2	TRBJ2-3	-	-	TGTGCCAGCAGCATCATAGGGCGGGCGGATACGCAGTATTTT	CASSIIGRADTQYF
17	TRBV2	TRBJ2-5	-	-	TGTGCCACCCAGCCCATCCGGGACACCGCTCGCCAAGAGACCCAGTACTTC	CATQPIRDTARQETQYF
15	TRBV7-9	TRBJ2-7	TRBD1	-	TGTGCCAGCAGCTCCATCGGGACAGGGTCCTACGAGCAGTACTTC	CASSSIGTGSYEQYF
13	TRBV2	TRBJ1-6	TRBD1	-	TGTGCCAGCAGTCGGGACAGCAATTCACCCCTCCACTTT	CASSRDSNSPLHF
19	TRBV5-4	TRBJ1-6	TRBD1	few	TGTGCCAGCAGCTTGGCCACCGGACAGGGGAGCTCCTATAATTCACCCCTCCACTTT	CASSLATGQGSSYNSPLHF
14	TRBV2	TRBJ2-5	-	-	TGTGCCAGCAGTGCGAGACAGATCGTGGAGACCCAGTACTTC	CASSARQIVETQYF
14	TRBV7-6	TRBJ2-7	TRBD2	-	TGTGCCAGCAGCGCAGCGGGGGGTTTGGACGAGCAGTACTTC	CASSAAGGLDEQYF
15	TRBV5-4	TRBJ1-1	TRBD1	-	TGTGCCAGCAGCTTGCAGGGGGGCCGGGGCACTGAAGCTTTCTTT	CASSLQGGRGTEAFF
14	TRBV29-1	TRBJ2-3	-	-	TGCAGCACCCAGGACAGCTCTAGCACAGATACGCAGTATTTT	CSTQDSSSTDTQYF
14	TRBV4-1	TRBJ2-7	-	-	TGCGCCAGCAGCCAAGAACCAGGGCTCTACGAGCAGTACTTC	CASSQEPGLYEQYF
15	TRBV28	TRBJ2-7	TRBD1	few	TGTGCCAGCAATTCCGGGACAGGGGGGGCCTACGAGCAGTACTTC	CASNSGTGGAYEQYF
18	TRBV5-6	TRBJ2-7	-	few	TGTGCCAGCAGCCCTCAGGGGCTCCAGTTGGATAAAAATTACGAGCAGTACTTC	CASSPQGLQLDKNYEQYF
14	TRBV6-5	TRBJ2-7	TRBD1	-	TGTGCCAGCAGCCCCGGGACAGGGGGCAGCGAGCAGTACTTC	CASSPGTGGSEQYF
13	TRBV30	TRBJ2-7	TRBD2	-	TGTGCCTGGGGGGAGGGACCCTCCTACGAGCAGTACTTC	CAWGEGPSYEQYF
13	TRBV6-5	TRBJ1-4	TRBD1	-	TGTGCCAGCAGGGGACAGAATAATGAAAAACTGTTTTTT	CASRGQNNEKLFF
15	TRBV28	TRBJ1-6	TRBD1	-	TGTGCCAGCAGATTACCGGGACAGGGATATTCACCCCTCCACTTT	CASRLPGQGYSPLHF
14	TRBV2	TRBJ2-1	TRBD1	once	TGTGCCAGCAGCATCGGGACAGGGGGCCATGAGCAGTTCTTC	CASSIGTGGHEQFF
14	TRBV30	TRBJ2-7	TRBD1	-	TGTGCCTGGCAAACCAGGGGGTTCTTGAACGAGCAGTACTTC	CAWQTRGFLNEQYF
13	TRBV10-1	TRBJ2-7	-	few	TGCGCCAGCAGTGATCAGGGTTGGTACGAGCAGTACTTC	CASSDQGWYEQYF
14	TRBV11-2	TRBJ1-1	-	-	TGTGCCAGCAGCGCGGACATACTGAACACTGAAGCTTTCTTT	CASSADILNTEAFF
13	TRBV2	TRBJ2-2	-	-	TGTGCCAGCAGTGCGGGGAACACCGGGGAGCTGTTTTTT	CASSAGNTGELFF
12	TRBV10-3	TRBJ2-7	TRBD1	-	TGTGCCATCGGGCCTCAGGGGGACGAGCAGTACTTC	CAIGPQGDEQYF